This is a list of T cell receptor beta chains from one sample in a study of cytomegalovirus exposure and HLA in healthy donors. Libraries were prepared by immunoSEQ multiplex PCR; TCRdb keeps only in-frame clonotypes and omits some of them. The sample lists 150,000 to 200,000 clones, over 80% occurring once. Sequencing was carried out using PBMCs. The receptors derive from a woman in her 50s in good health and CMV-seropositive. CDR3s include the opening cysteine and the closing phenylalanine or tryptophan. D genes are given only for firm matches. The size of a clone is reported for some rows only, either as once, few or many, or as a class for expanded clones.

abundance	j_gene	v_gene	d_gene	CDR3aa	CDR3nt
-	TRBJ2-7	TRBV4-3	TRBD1	CASSRGTGGPYEQYF	TGCGCCAGCAGCCGGGGGACAGGGGGCCCCTACGAGCAGTACTTC
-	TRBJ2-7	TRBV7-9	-	CSSSFREGASYEQYF	TGTTCCAGCAGCTTCCGAGAGGGAGCCTCCTACGAGCAGTACTTC
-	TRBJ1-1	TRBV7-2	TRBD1	CASSLFRDREAFF	TGTGCCAGCAGCTTATTCCGGGACAGGGAAGCTTTCTTT
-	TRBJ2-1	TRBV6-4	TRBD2	CASSPSGGPGREQFF	TGTGCCAGCAGTCCTAGCGGGGGGCCAGGCCGTGAGCAGTTCTTC
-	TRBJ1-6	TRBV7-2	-	CASSQLQGGDGSPLHF	TGTGCCAGCAGCCAATTACAGGGTGGGGATGGTTCACCCCTCCACTTT
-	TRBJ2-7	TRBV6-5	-	CASRRPASYEQYF	TGTGCCAGCAGACGTCCCGCTAGCTACGAGCAGTACTTC
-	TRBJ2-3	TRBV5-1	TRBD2	CASSFAGGGKDTQYF	TGCGCCAGCAGCTTCGCGGGGGGGGGTAAAGATACGCAGTATTTT
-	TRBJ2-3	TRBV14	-	CASSQVLAGTDTQYF	TGTGCCAGCAGCCAAGTTCTAGCAGGCACAGATACGCAGTATTTT
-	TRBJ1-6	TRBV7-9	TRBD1	CASRFTGGANSPLHF	TGTGCCAGCAGATTTACAGGGGGCGCAAATTCACCCCTCCACTTT
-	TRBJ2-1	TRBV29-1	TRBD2	CSVEDRVAGGYNEQFF	TGCAGCGTTGAAGATCGGGTAGCGGGAGGGTACAATGAGCAGTTCTTC
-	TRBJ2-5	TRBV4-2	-	CASSQGPPSVQETQYF	TGTGCCAGCAGCCAAGGCCCCCCCAGCGTCCAAGAGACCCAGTACTTC
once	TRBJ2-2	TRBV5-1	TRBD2	CASSLSPTSGTGELFF	TGCGCCAGCAGCTTATCCCCGACTAGCGGGACCGGGGAGCTGTTTTTT
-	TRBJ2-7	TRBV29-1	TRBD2	CSVNSGEGYEQYF	TGCAGCGTTAATAGCGGGGAAGGCTACGAGCAGTACTTC
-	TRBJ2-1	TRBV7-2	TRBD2	CASSSPWGGAGEQFF	TGTGCCAGCAGCTCCCCCTGGGGGGGAGCTGGTGAGCAGTTCTTC
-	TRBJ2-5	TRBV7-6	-	CASSSSRKETQYF	TGTGCCAGCAGCTCGTCCAGGAAGGAGACCCAGTACTTC
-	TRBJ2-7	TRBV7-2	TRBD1	CASSLASDRGHSEQYF	TGTGCCAGCAGCTTAGCGTCGGACAGGGGGCATAGCGAGCAGTACTTC
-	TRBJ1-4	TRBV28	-	CASSSLSAGVGEKLFF	TGTGCCAGCAGTTCATTGAGCGCGGGGGTCGGTGAAAAACTGTTTTTT
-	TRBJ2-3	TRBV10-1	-	CASSGGRQAMNTQYF	TGCGCCAGCAGTGGGGGAAGACAGGCTATGAATACGCAGTATTTT
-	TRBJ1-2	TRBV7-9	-	CASSPELLYGYTF	TGTGCCAGCAGCCCCGAGCTACTCTATGGCTACACCTTC
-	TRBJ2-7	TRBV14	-	CASSQGSSGRYEQYF	TGTGCCAGCAGCCAAGGTAGTAGCGGCCGCTACGAGCAGTACTTC
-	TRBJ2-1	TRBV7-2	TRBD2	CASSSWTSGAYNEQFF	TGTGCCAGCAGCTCATGGACTAGCGGAGCTTACAATGAGCAGTTCTTC
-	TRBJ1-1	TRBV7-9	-	CSSFPGGMNTEAFF	TGTTCCAGCTTCCCGGGAGGTATGAACACTGAAGCTTTCTTT
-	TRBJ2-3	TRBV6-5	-	CASSLQTGLTDTQYF	TGTGCCAGCAGTCTCCAGACAGGCCTCACAGATACGCAGTATTTT
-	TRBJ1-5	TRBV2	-	CATTGRTPLYSNQPQHF	TGTGCCACCACTGGCAGGACTCCCCTTTATAGCAATCAGCCCCAGCATTTT
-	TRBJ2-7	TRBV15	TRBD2	CATSGGDSPLSYEQYF	TGTGCCACCAGCGGGGGGGATAGCCCCCTCTCCTACGAGCAGTACTTC
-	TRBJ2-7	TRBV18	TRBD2	CASSPSGRNYEQYF	TGTGCCAGCTCACCGAGCGGGAGGAACTACGAGCAGTACTTC
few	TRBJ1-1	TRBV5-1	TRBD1	CASSFRTGGTEAFF	TGCGCCAGCAGCTTCAGGACAGGGGGCACTGAAGCTTTCTTT
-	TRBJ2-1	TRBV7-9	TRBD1	CASRQRQGVAGEQFF	TGTGCCAGCAGACAAAGACAGGGGGTGGCAGGGGAGCAGTTCTTC
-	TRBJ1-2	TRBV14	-	CASSQSRYGYTF	TGTGCCAGCAGCCAGAGCCGCTATGGCTACACCTTC
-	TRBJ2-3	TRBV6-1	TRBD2	CASSEVGGFTDTQYF	TGTGCCAGCAGTGAAGTCGGGGGGTTCACAGATACGCAGTATTTT
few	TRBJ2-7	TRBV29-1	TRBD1	CSAHSGTAGHEQYF	TGCAGCGCTCATTCCGGGACAGCAGGCCACGAGCAGTACTTC
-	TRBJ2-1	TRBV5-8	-	CAGEGESNNEQFF	TGTGCCGGGGAGGGGGAGAGTAACAATGAGCAGTTCTTC
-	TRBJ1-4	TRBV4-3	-	CASSQEARGALNEKLFF	TGCGCCAGCAGCCAAGAAGCTCGGGGGGCGCTTAATGAAAAACTGTTTTTT
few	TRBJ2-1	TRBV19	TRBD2	CASTPTSGRTYNEQFF	TGTGCCAGTACCCCAACTAGCGGTCGGACCTACAATGAGCAGTTCTTC
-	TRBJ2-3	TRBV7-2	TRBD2	CASSLNGRAGTDTQYF	TGTGCCAGCAGCTTAAACGGGAGGGCCGGGACAGATACGCAGTATTTT
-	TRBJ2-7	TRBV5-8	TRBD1	CASSLLLSWQGAYEQYF	TGTGCCAGCAGCTTGTTATTATCCTGGCAGGGGGCCTACGAGCAGTACTTC
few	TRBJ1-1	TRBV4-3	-	CASSQAPGANTEAFF	TGCGCCAGCAGCCAAGCCCCGGGAGCGAACACTGAAGCTTTCTTT
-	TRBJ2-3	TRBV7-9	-	CASSQPRFGTDTQYF	TGTGCCAGCAGCCAACCGAGGTTTGGCACAGATACGCAGTATTTT
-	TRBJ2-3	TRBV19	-	CASQEGDTQYF	TGTGCCAGCCAGGAAGGAGATACGCAGTATTTT
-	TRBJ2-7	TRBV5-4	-	CASSLMRGGVDEQYF	TGTGCCAGCAGCTTGATGAGGGGGGGGGTGGACGAGCAGTACTTC
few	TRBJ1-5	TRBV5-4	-	CASSVDSARNQPQHF	TGTGCCAGCAGCGTGGACAGTGCCCGAAATCAGCCCCAGCATTTT
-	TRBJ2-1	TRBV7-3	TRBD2	CASSPQSGLAGEQFF	TGTGCCAGCAGCCCTCAATCGGGACTAGCAGGGGAGCAGTTCTTC
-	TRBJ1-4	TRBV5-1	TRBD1	CASSRTPDRGPEKLFF	TGCGCCAGCAGCCGGACCCCGGACAGGGGCCCGGAAAAACTGTTTTTT
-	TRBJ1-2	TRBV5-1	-	CASSLGPVRGDYGYTF	TGCGCCAGCAGCTTGGGCCCGGTCCGGGGGGACTATGGCTACACCTTC
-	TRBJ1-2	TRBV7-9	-	CASSPQGTAWGYTF	TGTGCCAGCAGCCCCCAGGGGACGGCTTGGGGCTACACCTTC
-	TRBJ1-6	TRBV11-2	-	CASSTGLASPLHF	TGTGCCAGCAGTACAGGGTTAGCTTCACCCCTCCACTTT
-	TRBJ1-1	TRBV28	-	CASFRPGGPSRPEAFF	TGTGCCAGCTTTAGGCCCGGGGGGCCGAGTAGGCCTGAAGCTTTCTTT
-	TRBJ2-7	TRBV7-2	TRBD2	CASSLSYWTSGSYEQYF	TGTGCCAGCAGCTTATCCTATTGGACTAGCGGTTCCTACGAGCAGTACTTC
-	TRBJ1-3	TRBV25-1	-	CASSDPRGAGNTIYF	TGTGCCAGCAGTGACCCTAGAGGCGCTGGAAACACCATATATTTT
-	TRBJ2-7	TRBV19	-	CASSMRQSYEQYF	TGTGCCAGTAGTATGAGGCAAAGCTACGAGCAGTACTTC
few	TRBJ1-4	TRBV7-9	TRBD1	CASSLGTANEKLFF	TGTGCCAGCAGCCTCGGGACAGCTAATGAAAAACTGTTTTTT
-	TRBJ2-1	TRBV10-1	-	CASSEYERSEQFF	TGCGCCAGCAGTGAGTACGAAAGGAGTGAGCAGTTCTTC
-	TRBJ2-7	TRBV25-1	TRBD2	CASGGEREGRGSYEQYF	TGTGCCAGCGGGGGTGAGCGGGAGGGCCGTGGCTCCTACGAGCAGTACTTC
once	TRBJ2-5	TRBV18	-	CASSPLTVINGETQYF	TGTGCCAGCTCACCTCTGACAGTGATTAATGGGGAGACCCAGTACTTC
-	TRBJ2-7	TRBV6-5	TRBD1	CASSPGQGFDEQYF	TGTGCCAGCAGCCCGGGACAGGGTTTTGACGAGCAGTACTTC